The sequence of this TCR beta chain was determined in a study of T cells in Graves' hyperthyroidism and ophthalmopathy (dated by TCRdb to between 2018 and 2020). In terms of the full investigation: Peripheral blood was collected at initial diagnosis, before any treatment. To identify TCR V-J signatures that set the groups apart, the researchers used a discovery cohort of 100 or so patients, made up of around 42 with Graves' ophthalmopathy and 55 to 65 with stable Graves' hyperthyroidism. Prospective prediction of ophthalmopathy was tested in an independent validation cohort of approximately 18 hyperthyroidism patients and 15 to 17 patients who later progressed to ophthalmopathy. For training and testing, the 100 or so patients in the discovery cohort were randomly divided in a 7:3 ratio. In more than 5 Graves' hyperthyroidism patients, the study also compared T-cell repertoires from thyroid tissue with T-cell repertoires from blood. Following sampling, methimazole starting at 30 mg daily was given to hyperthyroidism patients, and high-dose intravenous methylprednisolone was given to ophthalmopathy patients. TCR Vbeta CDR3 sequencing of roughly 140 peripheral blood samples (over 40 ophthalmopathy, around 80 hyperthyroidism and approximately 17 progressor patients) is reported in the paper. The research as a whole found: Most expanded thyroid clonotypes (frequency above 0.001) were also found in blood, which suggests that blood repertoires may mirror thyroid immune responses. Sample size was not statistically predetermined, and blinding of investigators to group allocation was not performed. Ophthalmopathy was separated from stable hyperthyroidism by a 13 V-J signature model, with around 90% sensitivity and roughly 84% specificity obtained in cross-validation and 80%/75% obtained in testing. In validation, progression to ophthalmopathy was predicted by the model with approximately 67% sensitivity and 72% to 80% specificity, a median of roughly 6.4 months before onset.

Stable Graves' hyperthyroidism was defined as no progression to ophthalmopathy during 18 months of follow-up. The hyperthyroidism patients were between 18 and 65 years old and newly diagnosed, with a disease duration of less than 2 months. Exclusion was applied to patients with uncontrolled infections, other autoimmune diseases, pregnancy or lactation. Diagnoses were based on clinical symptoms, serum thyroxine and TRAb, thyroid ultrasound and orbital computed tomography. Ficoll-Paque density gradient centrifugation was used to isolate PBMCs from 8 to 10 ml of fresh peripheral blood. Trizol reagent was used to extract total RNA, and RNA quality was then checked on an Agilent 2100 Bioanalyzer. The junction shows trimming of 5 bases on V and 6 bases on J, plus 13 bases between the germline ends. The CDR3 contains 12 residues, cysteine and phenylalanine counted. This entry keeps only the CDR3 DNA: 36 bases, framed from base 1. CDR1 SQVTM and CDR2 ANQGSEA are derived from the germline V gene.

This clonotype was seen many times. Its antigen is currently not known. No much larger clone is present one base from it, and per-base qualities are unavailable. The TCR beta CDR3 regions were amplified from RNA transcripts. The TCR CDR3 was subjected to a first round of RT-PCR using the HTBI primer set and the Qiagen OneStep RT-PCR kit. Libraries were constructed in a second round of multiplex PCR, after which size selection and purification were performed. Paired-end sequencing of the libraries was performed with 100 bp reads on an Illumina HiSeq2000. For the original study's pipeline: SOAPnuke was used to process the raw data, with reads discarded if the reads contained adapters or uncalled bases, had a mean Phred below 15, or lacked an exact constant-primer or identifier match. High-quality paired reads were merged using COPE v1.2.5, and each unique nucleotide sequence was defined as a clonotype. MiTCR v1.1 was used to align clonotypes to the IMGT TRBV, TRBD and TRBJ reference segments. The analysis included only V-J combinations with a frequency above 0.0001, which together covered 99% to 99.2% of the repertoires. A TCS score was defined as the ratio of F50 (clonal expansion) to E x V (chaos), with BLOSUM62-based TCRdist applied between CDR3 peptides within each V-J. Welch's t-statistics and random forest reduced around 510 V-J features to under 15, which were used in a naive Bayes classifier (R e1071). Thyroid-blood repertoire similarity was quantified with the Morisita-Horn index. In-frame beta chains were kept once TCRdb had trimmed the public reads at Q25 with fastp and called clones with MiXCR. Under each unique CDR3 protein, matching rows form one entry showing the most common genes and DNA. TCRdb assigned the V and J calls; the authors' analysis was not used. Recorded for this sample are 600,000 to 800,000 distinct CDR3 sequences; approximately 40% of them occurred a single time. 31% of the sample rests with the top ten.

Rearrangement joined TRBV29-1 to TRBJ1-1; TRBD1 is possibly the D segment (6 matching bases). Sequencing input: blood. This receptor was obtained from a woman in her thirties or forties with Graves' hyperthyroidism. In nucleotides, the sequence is TGCAGCGTTTTGTCGGGGACACCTGAAGCTTTCTTT. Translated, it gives CSVLSGTPEAFF. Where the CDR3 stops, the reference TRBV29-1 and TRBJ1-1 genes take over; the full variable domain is SAVISQKPSRDICQRGTSLTIQCQVDSQVTMMFWYRQQPGQSLTLIATANQGSEATYESGFVIDKFPISRPNLTFSTLTVSNMSPEDSSIYLCSVLSGTPEAFFGQGTRLTVV.